This T cell receptor (beta chain) was profiled in a study of control samples from healthy donors and cancer patients. Sequencing used immunoSEQ multiplex PCR; TCRdb keeps in-frame clones, though not all of them. The sample has around 93,000 clones, just under 95% seen once. The specimen was blood. The clonotype originates from a human donor in good health. The donor label of this sample is uncertain.

The CDR3: CASSLVLTSGGLDTQYF. The CDR3 DNA sequence: TGTGCCAGCAGCTTAGTGTTAACTAGCGGGGGATTAGATACGCAGTATTTT. The chain is built from TRBV7-6 and TRBJ2-3; TRBD2 agrees at 11 bases. Per germline, CDR1 SGHVS and CDR2 FNYEAQ. This CDR3 contains 17 residues. V lost 1 base, J lost 5 bases, and 8 bases stayed unmatched.